This T cell receptor (beta chain) was identified during a study of blood T cell repertoires in COVID-19. Assay used: immunoSEQ multiplex PCR; TCRdb lists only in-frame clones, some missing. The sample carries 180,000 or so clones, roughly 79% recorded once. V gave up 3 bases and J gave up 0 bases; unmatched junction bases: 11. Germline CDR1 and CDR2: SNHLY and FYNNEI. The CDR3 is made up of 18 amino acids. The specimen sequenced was peripheral blood. The sequence was collected from a woman aged 40 to 55 with COVID-19, enrolled during active disease. The genes are TRBV2 and TRBJ2-3; 8 bases align to TRBD2. The CDR3: CASSDARGAGKSTDTQYF. CDR3 coding DNA: TGTGCCAGCAGTGATGCGCGGGGGGCGGGAAAGAGCACAGATACGCAGTATTTT.